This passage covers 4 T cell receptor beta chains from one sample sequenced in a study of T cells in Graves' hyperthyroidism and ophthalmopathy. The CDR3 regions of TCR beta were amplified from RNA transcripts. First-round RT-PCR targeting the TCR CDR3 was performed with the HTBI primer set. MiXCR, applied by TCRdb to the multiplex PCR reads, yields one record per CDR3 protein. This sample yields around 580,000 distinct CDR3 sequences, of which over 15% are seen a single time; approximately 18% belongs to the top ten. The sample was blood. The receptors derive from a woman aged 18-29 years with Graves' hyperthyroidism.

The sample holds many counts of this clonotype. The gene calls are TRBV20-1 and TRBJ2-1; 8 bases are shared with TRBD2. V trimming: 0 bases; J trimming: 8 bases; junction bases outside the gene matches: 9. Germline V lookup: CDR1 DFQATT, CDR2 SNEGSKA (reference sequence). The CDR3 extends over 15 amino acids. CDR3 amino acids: CSARDLSGRKHEQFF. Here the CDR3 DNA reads TGCAGTGCTAGAGATTTAAGCGGGAGAAAGCATGAGCAGTTCTTC.

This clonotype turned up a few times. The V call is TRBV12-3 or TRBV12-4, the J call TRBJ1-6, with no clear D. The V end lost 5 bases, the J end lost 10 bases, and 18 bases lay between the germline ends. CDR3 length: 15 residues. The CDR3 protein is CASSPVGGSRSPLHF. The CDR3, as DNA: TGTGCCAGCAGTCCAGTGGGAGGCAGCCGGTCACCCCTCCACTTT.

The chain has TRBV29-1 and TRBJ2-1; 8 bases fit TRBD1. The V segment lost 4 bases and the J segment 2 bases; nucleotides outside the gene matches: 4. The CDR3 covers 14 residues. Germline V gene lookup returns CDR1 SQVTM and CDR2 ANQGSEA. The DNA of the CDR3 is TGCAGCGTTGTCGGGACAGGCGCCTACAATGAGCAGTTCTTC. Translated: CSVVGTGAYNEQFF.

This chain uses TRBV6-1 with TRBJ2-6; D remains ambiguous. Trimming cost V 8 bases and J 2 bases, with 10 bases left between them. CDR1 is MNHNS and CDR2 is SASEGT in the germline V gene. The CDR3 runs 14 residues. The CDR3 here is CASVPAPGANVLTF. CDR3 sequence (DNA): TGTGCCAGCGTCCCGGCCCCTGGGGCCAACGTCCTGACTTTC.